The text below deals with one T cell receptor (beta chain). This sample was included in a study of T cells expressing NK-cell markers. The CDR3 loop spans 15 amino acids. CDR1 is SEHNR, CDR2 FQNEAQ, per germline (reference sequence). TCRdb reprocessed the 5' RACE reads and stores each CDR3 protein as one record, lacking DNA. This listing includes 440,000 or so distinct CDR3 sequences. The chain employs TRBV7-9 and TRBJ1-4. The specimen was blood T cells: a sorted CD56 or NKG2C T cell subset, CD4+ or CD8+ T cells, or bulk PBMC T cells (not recorded which). This TCR derives from a woman aged 18 to 75 in good health. This CDR3 is CASSLALDWGEKLFF.